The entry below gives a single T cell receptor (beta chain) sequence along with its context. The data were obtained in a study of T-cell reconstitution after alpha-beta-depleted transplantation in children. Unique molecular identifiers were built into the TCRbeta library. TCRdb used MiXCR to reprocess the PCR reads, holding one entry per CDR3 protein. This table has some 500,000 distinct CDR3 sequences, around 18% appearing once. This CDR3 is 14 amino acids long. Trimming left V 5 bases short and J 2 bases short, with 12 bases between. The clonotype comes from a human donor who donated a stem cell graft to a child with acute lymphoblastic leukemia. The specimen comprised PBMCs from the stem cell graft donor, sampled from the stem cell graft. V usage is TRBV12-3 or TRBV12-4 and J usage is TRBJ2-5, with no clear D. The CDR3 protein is CASSPTPRQETQYF. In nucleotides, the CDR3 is TGTGCCAGCAGTCCCACGCCGAGGCAAGAGACCCAGTACTTC.